The 13 T cell receptor beta chains below all came from one sample that was sequenced in a study of blood T cell repertoires in COVID-19. This table comes from immunoSEQ multiplex PCR, and its TCRdb copy is limited to in-frame clones, with some not included. The table has 300,000 to 350,000 clones, around nine tenths seen once. Sequenced material: peripheral blood. These receptors were collected from a woman aged 18 to 35 who had recovered from COVID-19.

The rearrangement uses TRBV10-2 and TRBJ2-2; TRBD1 matches at 7 bases. The CDR3 loop spans 18 amino acids. V shed 4 bases and J 0 bases; nucleotides not matched to a gene: 11. Germline lookup yields CDR1 WSHSY and CDR2 SAAADI. CDR3 DNA sequence: TGCGCCAGCAGTGCCCAACTGGTGGGACAGCCGAACACCGGGGAGCTGTTTTTT. Amino acids: CASSAQLVGQPNTGELFF.

This clone showed up just once. The rearrangement uses TRBV5-6 and TRBJ1-1; 8 bases fit TRBD1. This CDR3 is 14 amino acids long. With V trimmed by 2 bases and J by 5 bases, 5 bases remained unmatched. CDR1 is SGHDT and CDR2 is YYEEEE in the germline V gene. The CDR3 protein is CASSLRNRGTEAFF. DNA for the CDR3: TGTGCCAGCAGCTTAAGGAACAGGGGGACTGAAGCTTTCTTT.

This rearrangement joins TRBV5-1 to TRBJ1-6; 8 nucleotides align to TRBD1. The trim removed 5 bases at V and 7 bases at J, leaving 2 bases unmatched. Germline V gives CDR1 SGHRS, CDR2 YFSETQ. The CDR3 has 13 amino acids. In DNA, the CDR3 is TGCGCCAGCAGTACAGGGGGAAATTCACCCCTCCACTTT. This encodes CASSTGGNSPLHF.

The chain joins TRBV27 to TRBJ2-2; possibly TRBD1 for D (6 bases). The CDR3 length is 16 residues. V was shortened by 3 bases and J by 0 bases, with 11 bases between the two germline ends. Looked up from germline, CDR1 is MNHEY and CDR2 is SMNVEV (reference sequence). The CDR3: CASSFWAGANTGELFF. CDR3 nucleotides: TGTGCCAGCAGTTTCTGGGCAGGGGCGAACACCGGGGAGCTGTTTTTT.

This chain joins TRBV7-2 and TRBJ2-5; no clear D. V gave up 5 bases and J gave up 3 bases, with 13 bases separating them. Per the germline V gene, CDR1 is SGHTA and CDR2 is FQGNSA. The CDR3 runs 14 residues. CDR3 protein: CASSNNLVEETQYF. As DNA, the CDR3 is TGTGCCAGCAGCAATAACCTAGTGGAAGAGACCCAGTACTTC.

This clone was picked up one time. The chain has TRBV7-2 and TRBJ2-1, with 9 bases lining up with TRBD2. J was trimmed by 7 bases and V by 5 bases; bases with no gene match: 9. This CDR3 is built from 15 residues. CDR1 is SGHTA and CDR2 is FQGNSA in the germline V gene. The CDR3 DNA is TGTGCCAGCAGCAGCGCGGCGGGAGGGGGGAATGAGCAGTTCTTC. Its translation is CASSSAAGGGNEQFF.

The chain carries TRBV5-1 and TRBJ2-3, with 10 bases matching TRBD2. The germline V gene has CDR1 SGHRS and CDR2 YFSETQ. J lost 3 bases, V lost 4 bases, and 8 bases had no gene match. CDR3 length equals 16 residues. CDR3 in amino acids: CASSPRLAGVTDTQYF. In DNA form, the CDR3 reads TGCGCCAGCAGCCCGCGCCTAGCGGGAGTAACAGATACGCAGTATTTT. The whole variable domain, remainder taken from reference TRBV5-1 and TRBJ2-3, is KAGVTQTPRYLIKTRGQQVTLSCSPISGHRSVSWYQQTPGQGLQFLFEYFSETQRNKGNFPGRFSGRQFSNSRSEMNVSTLELGDSALYLCASSPRLAGVTDTQYFGPGTRLTVL.

In the case of this clone: In the same sample, other DNA sequences code for this CDR3. The chain links TRBV7-8 to TRBJ2-5, with D possibly matching TRBD1 (6 bases). The germline V gene has CDR1 SGHVS and CDR2 FQNEAQ. There are 14 residues in the CDR3. V was trimmed by 3 bases and J by 2 bases, leaving 10 bases between them. The DNA for the CDR3 is TGTGCCAGCAGCTTCTCCGGGACACAAGAGACCCAGTACTTC. It yields the protein CASSFSGTQETQYF.

This sequence joins TRBV28 and TRBJ1-4, with D possibly TRBD1 on 6 matching bases. The germline gives CDR1 MDHEN, CDR2 SYDVKM. The CDR3 loop spans 15 amino acids. Trimming removed 4 bases at V and 0 bases at J, with 9 bases between. The CDR3 loop reads CASSSPGATNEKLFF. The CDR3, as DNA: TGTGCCAGCAGTTCTCCAGGGGCAACTAATGAAAAACTGTTTTTT.

The chain recombines TRBV24-1 with TRBJ2-1; 12 bases are a match to TRBD2. The CDR3 contains 17 residues. Germline trimming cut 2 bases from V and 7 bases from J; bases unmatched to any gene: 8. In germline, CDR1 is KGHDR, CDR2 SFDVKD. The CDR3 is CATSDSRLAGVSNEQFF. In nucleotides, the CDR3 is TGTGCCACCAGTGATTCCCGACTAGCGGGAGTCTCAAATGAGCAGTTCTTC.

This chain uses TRBV24-1 with TRBJ2-3; maybe TRBD1 (6 bases). The CDR3 covers 16 residues. Germline CDR1 is KGHDR and CDR2 is SFDVKD. V was trimmed by 2 bases and J by 1 base, leaving 12 bases between them. Written as DNA, the CDR3 is TGTGCCACCAGTGATTCCGGGACAAGGGGCACAGATACGCAGTATTTT. This gives the protein CATSDSGTRGTDTQYF.

This sequence joins TRBV5-4 and TRBJ2-1; D might be TRBD2 (6 bases). Germline V CDR1 and CDR2: SGHNT, YYREEE (reference sequence). This CDR3 comprises 15 residues. V shed 4 bases and J shed 6 bases, with 17 bases lying between them. The CDR3 coding sequence is TGTGCCAGCAGCGCGACTAGGCCCCTAGGCAATGAGCAGTTCTTC. Its protein is CASSATRPLGNEQFF.

The chain links TRBV6-5 to TRBJ1-2, with 7 bases fitting TRBD1. Germline trimming cut 5 bases from V and 4 bases from J; bases unmatched to any gene: 4. CDR3 length: 13 amino acids. Germline V gene data show CDR1 as MNHEY and CDR2 as SVGAGI. The CDR3 protein is CASSPGTVYGYTF. The CDR3 DNA follows: TGTGCCAGCAGTCCCGGGACAGTCTATGGCTACACCTTC.